The 31 T cell receptor beta chains below come from one sample, sequenced in a study of T cell repertoires in cytomegalovirus infection. These receptors lack a known antigen. TCRdb processed the reads anew with MiXCR; each CDR3 protein has one entry. The sample consists of approximately 990,000 distinct CDR3 sequences, 31% of them appearing once. The sample in question was cultured CD8+ T cells from PBMCs, obtained from culture after CMV antigen stimulation. These receptors all come from a human donor in good health (CMV status not recorded). Some clones in this sample may be carry-over from other donors' samples.

This clonotype was recorded once. The chain couples TRBV7-2 to TRBJ2-7; D is uncertain. V lost 2 bases and J 1 base, leaving 6 bases between the germline ends. Germline V lookup: CDR1 SGHTA, CDR2 FQGNSA. This CDR3 is 13 amino acids long. The CDR3 DNA follows: TGTGCCAGCAGCTTACAGGAATCCTACGAGCAGTACTTC. Protein: CASSLQESYEQYF. Drawing the rest from reference TRBV7-2 and TRBJ2-7, the complete variable domain is GAGVSQSPSNKVTEKGKDVELRCDPISGHTALYWYRQSLGQGLEFLIYFQGNSAPDKSGLPSDRFSAERTGGSVSTLTIQRTQQEDSAVYLCASSLQESYEQYFGPGTRLTVT.

The chain has TRBV6-1 and TRBJ2-5; D remains unclear. This CDR3 region has 12 residues. Germline values: CDR1 MNHNS, CDR2 SASEGT. Trimming left V 2 bases short and J 5 bases short, with 6 bases between. The CDR3 is CASSEIWETQYF. CDR3 DNA sequence: TGTGCCAGCAGTGAAATTTGGGAGACCCAGTACTTC.

The CDR3 DNA reads TGTGCCAGCACGTCTCCCGGGCGGGGTTTCCCGGAGCAGTTCTTC. Translating it yields CASTSPGRGFPEQFF. The chain combines TRBV7-9 with TRBJ2-1, with TRBD2 as a possible D gene (6 bases). The CDR3 has 15 amino acids. With 7 bases removed from V and 10 bases from J, the gap between germline ends came to 23 bases. The V gene's germline CDR1 is SEHNR and CDR2 FQNEAQ (reference sequence).

This chain uses TRBV19 with TRBJ2-1; D is unresolved. Germline V gene sequence: CDR1 LNHDA, CDR2 SQIVND (reference sequence). The length of the CDR3 is 12 residues. Trimming stripped 8 bases from V and 5 bases from J, with 10 bases between. CDR3 protein: CASHGQDNEQFF. In DNA, the CDR3 is TGTGCCAGTCATGGCCAAGACAATGAGCAGTTCTTC.

V usage is TRBV20-1 and J usage is TRBJ2-7, with D tentatively TRBD2 (6 bases). This CDR3 has 13 amino acids. With 1 base removed from V and 2 bases from J, the gap between germline ends came to 9 bases. The germline gives CDR1 DFQATT, CDR2 SNEGSKA (reference sequence). The chain's CDR3 is CSARGLGTYEQYF. The CDR3 bases are TGCAGTGCTAGAGGACTAGGGACCTACGAGCAGTACTTC.

The table lists this clonotype with many counts. The chain couples TRBV7-9 to TRBJ2-5; either TRBD1 or TRBD2 may supply D (5 bases each). This CDR3 contains 15 residues. Looked up from germline, CDR1 is SEHNR and CDR2 is FQNEAQ (reference sequence). V lost 3 bases and J 6 bases, leaving 17 bases between the germline ends. CDR3 DNA sequence: TGTGCCAGCAGCTTGGGGACGTACCCCTATCAGACCCAGTACTTC. It yields the protein CASSLGTYPYQTQYF. Full variable domain (remainder filled in from reference TRBV7-9 and TRBJ2-5): DTGVSQNPRHKITKRGQNVTFRCDPISEHNRLYWYRQTLGQGPEFLTYFQNEAQLEKSRLLSDRFSAERPKGSFSTLEIQRTEQGDSAMYLCASSLGTYPYQTQYFGPGTRLLVL.

The chain has TRBV7-9 and TRBJ1-6; 12 bases match TRBD1. The CDR3 has 16 amino acids. The trim removed 5 bases at V and 7 bases at J, leaving 6 bases unmatched. CDR1 and CDR2 (germline): SEHNR, FQNEAQ (reference sequence). The CDR3 DNA sequence: TGTGCCAGCAGCAACCGGGACAGGGGGCTGAATTCACCCCTCCACTTT. It specifies CASSNRDRGLNSPLHF. Based on the CDR3 plus reference TRBV7-9 and TRBJ1-6, the full variable domain is DTGVSQNPRHKITKRGQNVTFRCDPISEHNRLYWYRQTLGQGPEFLTYFQNEAQLEKSRLLSDRFSAERPKGSFSTLEIQRTEQGDSAMYLCASSNRDRGLNSPLHFGNGTRLTVT.

This sequence joins TRBV5-6 and TRBJ2-7; TRBD1 agrees at 8 bases. The CDR3 is 14 amino acids. CDR1 and CDR2 (germline): SGHDT, YYEEEE. V gave up 2 bases and J gave up 6 bases; unmatched junction bases: 7. The CDR3 sequence: CASSFQGAGREQYV. The CDR3 nucleotides are TGTGCCAGCAGCTTCCAGGGGGCGGGTCGCGAGCAGTACGTC.

Comments on this clonotype: The germline gene is not matched at one end of the junction; a read error may be the cause. This chain uses TRBV7-6 with TRBJ1-2; D not resolved. CDR3 size: 14 residues. Germline CDR1 SGHVS, CDR2 FNYEAQ. The CDR3 spells CVSSQVGLNYGYTF. Written as DNA, the CDR3 is TGTGTCAGCAGCCAAGTTGGGCTTAACTATGGCTACACCTTC.

The chain has TRBV7-8 and TRBJ1-3; 8 bases are shared with TRBD1. Trimming cost V 5 bases and J 4 bases; bases outside gene matches: 10. In germline, CDR1 is SGHVS, CDR2 FQNEAQ. The CDR3 runs to 16 residues. The CDR3 coding sequence is TGTGCCAGCAGCAATCCCAGGGGGACAGGCGGAAACACCATATATTTT. Amino acid sequence: CASSNPRGTGGNTIYF.

This clonotype was recorded a few times. The genes are TRBV27 and TRBJ1-6, with 9 bases matching TRBD1. Germline lookup yields CDR1 MNHEY and CDR2 SMNVEV (reference sequence). The CDR3 contains 17 residues. J was trimmed by 0 bases and V by 2 bases; bases with no gene match: 2. The CDR3 spells CASSLGQGSSYNSPLHF. CDR3 sequence (DNA): TGTGCCAGCAGTTTAGGACAGGGGAGCTCCTATAATTCACCCCTCCACTTT.

This clonotype was counted a few times. The chain is built from TRBV20-1 and TRBJ2-4, with D possibly matching TRBD1 (5 bases). The CDR3 totals 11 residues. Germline V lookup: CDR1 DFQATT, CDR2 SNEGSKA (reference sequence). V was pared by 6 bases and J by 6 bases, with 9 bases between. CDR3 bases: TGCAGTGCACCTCAGGGAAACATTCAGTACTTC. Encoded protein: CSAPQGNIQYF.

This sequence joins TRBV7-9 and TRBJ2-2; TRBD1 agrees at 7 bases. The CDR3 totals 15 residues. The ends lost 5 bases at V and 4 bases at J; junction bases unmatched: 7. From germline, CDR1 is SEHNR and CDR2 FQNEAQ (reference sequence). This CDR3 reads CASSPRQGATGELFF. Here the CDR3 DNA reads TGTGCCAGCAGCCCCCGACAGGGAGCCACCGGGGAGCTGTTTTTT.

V gene TRBV6-6 combines with J gene TRBJ2-3; 9 positions agree with TRBD2. The V segment lost 2 bases and the J segment 5 bases; nucleotides outside the gene matches: 5. Germline-derived CDR1 and CDR2 are MNHNY and SVGAGI (reference sequence). The CDR3 is 15 residues long. CDR3 coding DNA: TGTGCCAGCAGTTACGTGGCGGGGGGGCGAGATACGCAGTATTTT. Its protein product is CASSYVAGGRDTQYF.

V gene TRBV6-1 combines with J gene TRBJ2-7; 8 nucleotides agree with TRBD1. Germline-derived CDR1 and CDR2 are MNHNS and SASEGT. The CDR3 contains 13 residues. V dropped 7 bases and J dropped 1; count of bases not matched to a gene: 3. CDR3 in amino acids: CASMRDRSYEQYV. CDR3 DNA sequence: TGTGCCAGCATGCGGGACAGGTCCTACGAGCAGTACGTC.

The CDR3 nucleotides read TGTGCCAGCAGTTCACCCTCCCTAGCGGGGGGCCTCTACGAGCAGTACTTC. Its protein is CASSSPSLAGGLYEQYF. This rearrangement joins TRBV28 to TRBJ2-7, with TRBD2 identical over 11 bases. The CDR3 runs to 17 residues. CDR1 is MDHEN and CDR2 is SYDVKM in the germline V gene. V dropped 4 bases and J dropped 3; count of bases not matched to a gene: 11.

This clonotype showed up just a few times. The chain couples TRBV28 to TRBJ2-2; 7 nucleotides line up with TRBD1. CDR1 is MDHEN, CDR2 SYDVKM, per germline. J was trimmed by 3 bases and V by 6 bases; bases with no gene match: 7. The CDR3 extends over 15 amino acids. CDR3 nucleotide sequence: TGTGCCAGCAGCAAGTACAGGGGCTACACCGGGGAGCTGTTTTTT. Translation gives CASSKYRGYTGELFF.

Many counts were recorded for this clonotype. The V gene is TRBV7-9, the J gene TRBJ1-4; the D is unclear. The CDR3 spans 16 residues. Looked up from germline, CDR1 is SEHNR and CDR2 is FQNEAQ (reference sequence). V was trimmed by 4 bases and J by 2 bases, leaving 14 bases between them. CDR3 in amino acids: CASSSNLGTTNEKLFF. DNA for the CDR3: TGTGCCAGCAGCTCTAACTTGGGAACGACTAATGAAAAACTGTTTTTT.

As to this clonotype: Its ends do not fully match the called genes, so a read error is possible. The chain links TRBV6-4 to TRBJ2-3, with 7 bases fitting TRBD1. CDR1 and CDR2 (germline): MRHNA, SNTAGT. The CDR3 runs to 15 residues. The CDR3 loop is CANSHRQGSTDTQYF. In DNA, the CDR3 is TGTGCCAACAGTCATCGACAGGGAAGCACAGATACGCAGTATTTT.

The chain combines TRBV2 with TRBJ2-3, with D maybe TRBD2 (6 bases). The V gene lost 8 bases and the J gene lost 3 bases, with 9 bases spanning the gap. Germline CDR1 is SNHLY and CDR2 is FYNNEI. The CDR3 totals 12 residues. The CDR3 reads CASARGTDTQYF. CDR3 DNA: TGTGCCAGCGCACGGGGGACAGATACGCAGTATTTT.

There are a few counts of this clonotype. The chain couples TRBV20-1 to TRBJ1-5; 9 bases map to TRBD1. The CDR3 consists of 16 residues. Germline trimming cut 6 bases from V and 6 bases from J; bases unmatched to any gene: 15. Germline CDR1 DFQATT, CDR2 SNEGSKA (reference sequence). CDR3 amino acids: CSAVDRAGTGSQPQHF. CDR3 in DNA: TGCAGTGCCGTAGATCGTGCCGGGACAGGGTCTCAGCCCCAGCATTTT.

A word on this clonotype: This may stem from a read error, because a much larger clone lies one nucleotide away. The chain recombines TRBV6-2 or TRBV6-3 with TRBJ1-1; the D is unclear. The germline CDR1 and CDR2 sequences are MNHEY and SVGEGT. With 4 bases removed from V and 6 bases from J, the gap between germline ends came to 3 bases. The CDR3 length is 10 residues. CDR3 bases: TGTGCCAGCAGTTCCCCTGAAGCTTTCTTT. It translates to CASSSPEAFF.

The CDR3 DNA sequence: TGTGCCAGCAGGGGTAGCGGGGGGGAGAATGAGCAGTTCTTC. This sequence encodes CASRGSGGENEQFF. V usage is TRBV6-1 and J usage is TRBJ2-1, with 11 bases identical to TRBD2. This CDR3 comprises 14 residues. CDR1 MNHNS and CDR2 SASEGT come from the germline V gene. The ends lost 6 bases at V and 7 bases at J; junction bases unmatched: 5.

The rearrangement joins TRBV20-1 to TRBJ2-1; D is uncertain. V lost 4 bases to trimming and J lost 4 bases, with 5 bases between them. Looked up from germline, CDR1 is DFQATT and CDR2 is SNEGSKA (reference sequence). This CDR3 region has 11 residues. The CDR3 region has the DNA TGCAGTGCTATGATTTACAATGAGCAGTTCTTC. Translating it yields CSAMIYNEQFF.

This clonotype was detected a few times. The gene calls are TRBV7-9 and TRBJ1-5, with D unclear. This CDR3 has 15 amino acids. The V and J ends lost 5 bases and 1 base respectively, with 12 bases between them. Germline lookup yields CDR1 SEHNR and CDR2 FQNEAQ (reference sequence). The CDR3 protein is CASSTSDGSNQPQHF. CDR3 DNA: TGTGCCAGCAGCACCTCGGACGGGAGCAATCAGCCCCAGCATTTT.

V gene TRBV12-5 combines with J gene TRBJ2-7, with unresolved D. The CDR3 runs to 13 residues. The germline gives CDR1 LGHNT, CDR2 FRNRAP. V was cut by 6 bases and J by 4 bases, with 13 bases left in between. The CDR3 DNA follows: TGTGCTAGTGGCTGGAAAATAAATTACGAGCAGTACTTC. Translated, it gives CASGWKINYEQYF.

This clonotype has only a few counts. The chain uses TRBV10-3 and TRBJ2-3; D unclear. Germline V lookup: CDR1 ENHRY, CDR2 SYGVKD. V shed 0 bases and J shed 2 bases, with 15 bases lying between them. The CDR3 length is 17 residues. DNA of the CDR3: TGTGCCATCAGTGAGTCGAACGTGGAAGAAGCCACAGATACGCAGTATTTT. Translated, it gives CAISESNVEEATDTQYF.

A word on this clonotype: This sequence may be a read error, since a much larger clone differs from it by one base. The CDR3 does not close with the conserved phenylalanine or tryptophan, likely indicating a read error. The chain uses TRBV7-8 and TRBJ1-2, with D perhaps matching TRBD1 (6 bases). The length of the CDR3 is 13 residues. Germline CDR1 is SGHVS and CDR2 is FQNEAQ. V lost 6 bases and J lost 6, with 14 bases in between. The CDR3 loop reads CASSLGGADGYTC. CDR3 DNA sequence: TGTGCCAGCAGTTTGGGGGGGGCAGATGGCTACACCTGC.

In this sample, this clonotype turned up many times. The V gene is TRBV7-8, the J gene TRBJ1-2; 7 bases fit TRBD1. The CDR3 length is 14 residues. The V and J ends lost 5 bases and 5 bases, in that order; junction bases with no gene match: 8. Germline loops: CDR1 SGHVS, CDR2 FQNEAQ. CDR3 coding DNA: TGTGCCAGCAGCCCCCGGACAGGAGAGTATGGCTACACCTTC. This codes for CASSPRTGEYGYTF. The entire variable domain, with the rest obtained from reference TRBV7-8 and TRBJ1-2, is as follows: GAGVSQSPRYKVAKRGQDVALRCDPISGHVSLFWYQQALGQGPEFLTYFQNEAQLDKSGLPSDRFFAERPEGSVSTLKIQRTQQEDSAVYLCASSPRTGEYGYTFGSGTRLTVV.

The rearrangement uses TRBV7-9 and TRBJ1-1; no definite D call. The CDR3 runs 12 residues. Trimming removed 6 bases at V and 7 bases at J, with 12 bases between. The germline V gene has CDR1 SEHNR and CDR2 FQNEAQ (reference sequence). CDR3 nucleotide sequence: TGTGCCAGCAGTTATGCGGGCCTTGAAGCTTTCTTT. Amino acid sequence: CASSYAGLEAFF. Using reference TRBV7-9 and TRBJ1-1 for the parts outside the CDR3, the full variable domain is DTGVSQNPRHKITKRGQNVTFRCDPISEHNRLYWYRQTLGQGPEFLTYFQNEAQLEKSRLLSDRFSAERPKGSFSTLEIQRTEQGDSAMYLCASSYAGLEAFFGQGTRLTVV.

The chain is built from TRBV9 and TRBJ2-6, with D hard to call. This CDR3 contains 16 residues. Trimming removed 0 bases at V and 0 bases at J, with 7 bases between. Germline V gene data show CDR1 as SGDLS and CDR2 as YYNGEE. CDR3 DNA sequence: TGTGCCAGCAGCGTAGATATTCGCTCTGGGGCCAACGTCCTGACTTTC. Residues: CASSVDIRSGANVLTF.